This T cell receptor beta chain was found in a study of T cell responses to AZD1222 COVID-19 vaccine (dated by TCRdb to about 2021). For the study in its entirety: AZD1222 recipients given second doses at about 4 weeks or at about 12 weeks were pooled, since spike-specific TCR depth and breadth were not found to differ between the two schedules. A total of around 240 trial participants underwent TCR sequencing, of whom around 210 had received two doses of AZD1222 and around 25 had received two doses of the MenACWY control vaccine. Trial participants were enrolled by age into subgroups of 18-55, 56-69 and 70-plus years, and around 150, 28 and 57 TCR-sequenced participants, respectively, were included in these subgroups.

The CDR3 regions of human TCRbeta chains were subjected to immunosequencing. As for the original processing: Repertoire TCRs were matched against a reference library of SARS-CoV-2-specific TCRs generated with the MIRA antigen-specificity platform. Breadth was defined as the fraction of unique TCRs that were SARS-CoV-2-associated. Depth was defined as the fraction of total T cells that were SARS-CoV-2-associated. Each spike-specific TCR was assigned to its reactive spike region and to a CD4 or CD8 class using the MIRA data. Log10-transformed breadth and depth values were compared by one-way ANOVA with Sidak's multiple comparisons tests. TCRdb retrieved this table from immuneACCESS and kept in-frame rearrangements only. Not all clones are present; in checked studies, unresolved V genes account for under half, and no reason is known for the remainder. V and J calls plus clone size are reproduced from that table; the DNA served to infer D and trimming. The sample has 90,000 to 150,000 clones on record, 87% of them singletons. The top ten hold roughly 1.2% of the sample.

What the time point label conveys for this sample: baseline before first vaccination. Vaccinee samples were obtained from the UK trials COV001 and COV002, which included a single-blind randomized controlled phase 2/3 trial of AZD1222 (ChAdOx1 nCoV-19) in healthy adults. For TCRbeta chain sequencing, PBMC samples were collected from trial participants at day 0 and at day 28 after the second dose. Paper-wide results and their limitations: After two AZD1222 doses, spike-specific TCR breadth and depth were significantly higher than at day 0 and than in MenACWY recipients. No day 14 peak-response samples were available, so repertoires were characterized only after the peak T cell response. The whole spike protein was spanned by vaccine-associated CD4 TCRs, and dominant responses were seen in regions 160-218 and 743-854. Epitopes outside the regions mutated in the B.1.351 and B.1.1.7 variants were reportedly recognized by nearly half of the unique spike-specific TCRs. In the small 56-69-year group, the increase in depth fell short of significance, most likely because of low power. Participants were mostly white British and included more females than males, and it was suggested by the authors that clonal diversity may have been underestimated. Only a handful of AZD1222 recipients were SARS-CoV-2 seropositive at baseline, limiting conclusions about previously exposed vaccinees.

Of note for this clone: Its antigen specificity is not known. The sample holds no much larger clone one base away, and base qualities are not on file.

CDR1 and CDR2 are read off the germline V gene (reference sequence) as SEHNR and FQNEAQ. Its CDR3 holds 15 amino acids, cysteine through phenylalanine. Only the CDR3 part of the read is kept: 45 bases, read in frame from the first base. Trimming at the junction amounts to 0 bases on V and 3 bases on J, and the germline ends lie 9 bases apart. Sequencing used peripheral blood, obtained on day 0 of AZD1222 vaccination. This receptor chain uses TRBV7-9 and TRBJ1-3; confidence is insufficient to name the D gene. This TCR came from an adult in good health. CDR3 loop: CASSLAETYGNTIYF. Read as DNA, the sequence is TGTGCCAGCAGCTTAGCGGAGACGTATGGAAACACCATATATTTT.